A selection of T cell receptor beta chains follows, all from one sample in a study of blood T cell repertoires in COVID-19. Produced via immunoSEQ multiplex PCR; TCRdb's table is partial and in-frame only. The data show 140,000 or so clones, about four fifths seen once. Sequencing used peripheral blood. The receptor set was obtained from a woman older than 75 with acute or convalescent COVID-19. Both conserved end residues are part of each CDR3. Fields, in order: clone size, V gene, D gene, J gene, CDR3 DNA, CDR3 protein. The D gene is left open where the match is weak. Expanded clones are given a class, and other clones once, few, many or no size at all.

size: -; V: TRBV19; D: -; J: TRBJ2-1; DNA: TGTGCCAGTAGGAACCGGGACTCAGACAATGAGCAGTTCTTC; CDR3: CASRNRDSDNEQFF
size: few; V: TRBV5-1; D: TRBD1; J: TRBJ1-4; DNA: TGCGCCAGCAGCCTCCTCGGACAGGGAAATGAAAAACTGTTTTTT; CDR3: CASSLLGQGNEKLFF
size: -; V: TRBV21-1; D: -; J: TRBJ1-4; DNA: TGTGCCAGCAGGAAACAGGGGGCGAATGAAAAACTGTTTTTT; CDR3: CASRKQGANEKLFF
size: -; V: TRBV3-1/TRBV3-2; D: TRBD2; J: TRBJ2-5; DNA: TGTGCCAGCAGCCGGACTAGCGGGGTTCAGACCCAGTACTTC; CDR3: CASSRTSGVQTQYF
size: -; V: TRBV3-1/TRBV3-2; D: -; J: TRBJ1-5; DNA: TGTGCCAGCAGCCCCTCTCGGGGGGGTCAGCCCCAGCATTTT; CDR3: CASSPSRGGQPQHF
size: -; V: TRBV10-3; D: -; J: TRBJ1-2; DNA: TGTGCCATCAGAGGTGGGCAGGGAAACTATGGCTACACCTTC; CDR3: CAIRGGQGNYGYTF
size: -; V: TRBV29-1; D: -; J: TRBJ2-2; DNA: TGCAGCGCCCAACAGGGCGGGGGAACCGGGGAGCTGTTTTTT; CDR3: CSAQQGGGTGELFF
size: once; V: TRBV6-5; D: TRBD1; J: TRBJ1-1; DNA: TGTGCCAGCAGGCCACTCAGGACAGGGAGCTCTGAAGCTTTCTTT; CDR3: CASRPLRTGSSEAFF
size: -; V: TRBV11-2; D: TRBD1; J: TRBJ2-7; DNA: TGTGCCAGCAGCTTAGGACAGGGGGCTGCCTTTTTTACCTACGAGCAGTACTTC; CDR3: CASSLGQGAAFFTYEQYF
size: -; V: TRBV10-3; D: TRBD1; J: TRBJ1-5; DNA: TGTGCCATCAGTGAGTCGCAGGGGGGCAATCAGCCCCAGCATTTT; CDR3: CAISESQGGNQPQHF
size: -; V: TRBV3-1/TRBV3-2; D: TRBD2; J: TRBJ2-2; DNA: TGTGCCAGCAGCCGCTCCAGCGGGGGGACCGGGGAGCTGTTTTTT; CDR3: CASSRSSGGTGELFF
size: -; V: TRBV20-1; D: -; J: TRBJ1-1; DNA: TGCAGTGCTAGTAAACAGGCCCCGAACACTGAAGCTTTCTTT; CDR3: CSASKQAPNTEAFF
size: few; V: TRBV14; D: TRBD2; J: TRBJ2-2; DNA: TGTGCCAGCAGCTGGTCCTTTCCGACTAGCGGGGTTAACACCGGGGAGCTGTTTTTT; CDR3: CASSWSFPTSGVNTGELFF
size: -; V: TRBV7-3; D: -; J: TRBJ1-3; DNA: TGTGCCAGCAGCTTAGCCGGCTCTGGAAACACCATATATTTT; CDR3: CASSLAGSGNTIYF
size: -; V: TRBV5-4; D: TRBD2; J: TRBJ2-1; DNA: TGTGCCAGCAGCTTTACTAGCGTTGAGCAGTTCTTC; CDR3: CASSFTSVEQFF
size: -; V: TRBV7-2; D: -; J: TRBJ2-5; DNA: TGTGCCAGCAGCTTAGGGGCCTATCAAGAGACCCAGTACTTC; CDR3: CASSLGAYQETQYF